The 8 T cell receptor beta chains in this list originate from one sample, sequenced in a study of Graves' ophthalmopathy and Graves' hyperthyroidism. The study amplified TCR beta CDR3 regions using RNA transcripts. RT-PCR with HTBI primers came first, then second-round multiplex PCR. TCRdb passed the multiplex PCR reads through MiXCR, listing each CDR3 protein once. The table records over a million distinct CDR3 sequences, 35% to 40% of them present only once. The sample comprised peripheral blood or thyroid tissue (not recorded which). The receptors stem from an adult man with Graves' hyperthyroidism.

With regard to this clonotype: This may arise from a read error, as a much more abundant clone is one base away. This rearrangement joins TRBV20-1 to TRBJ2-2; no clear D gene. CDR3 length: 16 amino acids. In germline, CDR1 is DFQATT, CDR2 SNEGSKA (reference sequence). Between the trimmed V and J ends, which lost 3 bases and 4 bases, there was a span of 18 bases. The CDR3 region is CSASRWSASGTGELFF. CDR3 bases: TGCAGTGCTAGTAGGTGGAGCGCATCTGGCACCGGGGAGCTGTTTTTT.

The rearrangement joins TRBV7-9 to TRBJ2-5, with 12 bases that match TRBD1. The CDR3 is 17 residues long. Germline lookup yields CDR1 SEHNR and CDR2 FQNEAQ (reference sequence). J lost 2 bases, V lost 4 bases, and 8 bases had no gene match. The CDR3 protein is CASSWGQGAGGQETQYF. CDR3 nucleotide sequence: TGTGCCAGCAGCTGGGGACAGGGGGCTGGGGGACAAGAGACCCAGTACTTC.

A word on this clonotype: The junction departs from the called germline gene at one end, perhaps through a read error. This rearrangement joins TRBV10-2 to TRBJ1-1, with TRBD1 matching 10 bases. The CDR3 has 16 residues. Germline CDR1 WSHSY, CDR2 SAAADI. The CDR3 protein is CASSFDRGLVNTEAFF. CDR3 DNA sequence: TGTGCCAGCAGTTTCGACAGGGGGCTCGTGAACACTGAAGCTTTCTTT.

A note on this clonotype: This may be a read error, as it is one base from a much larger clone. This rearrangement joins TRBV5-1 to TRBJ2-7; the match to TRBD2 covers 7 bases. CDR3 length equals 15 residues. Germline V gene data show CDR1 as SGHRS and CDR2 as YFSETQ. DNA of the CDR3: TGCGCCAGCAGCTTGGTTGGCGGGGGTGGATACGGGCAGTACTTC. This translates into CASSLVGGGGYGQYF.

This clonotype was counted at least ten times. CDR3 bases: TGTGCCAGTACGCGCAGGTCCGACTCCTACGAGCAGTACTTC. Protein product: CASTRRSDSYEQYF. The V and J genes are TRBV19 and TRBJ2-7, with no clear D. This CDR3 has 14 residues. CDR1 LNHDA and CDR2 SQIVND come from the germline V gene (reference sequence). The V end lost 7 bases, the J end lost 0 bases, and 13 bases lay between the germline ends.

In this sample, this clonotype turned up many times. The chain carries TRBV7-2 and TRBJ1-4; possibly TRBD1 for D (6 bases). The CDR3 length is 12 residues. Trimming removed 4 bases from V and 8 bases from J, with 8 bases in between. Germline assignment: CDR1 SGHTA and CDR2 FQGNSA. CDR3 in DNA: TGTGCCAGCAGCTATCAGGGGGAAAAACTGTTTTTT. This translates into CASSYQGEKLFF.

This rearrangement joins TRBV12-3 or TRBV12-4 to TRBJ2-2; D is possibly TRBD1 (6 bases). CDR3 length: 14 amino acids. Trimming stripped 7 bases from V and 2 bases from J, with 11 bases between. This CDR3 is CASIDRTNTGELFF. The CDR3 DNA reads as TGTGCCAGCATTGACAGGACAAACACCGGGGAGCTGTTTTTT.

The rearrangement uses TRBV11-2 and TRBJ2-7; D is possibly TRBD1 (5 bases). CDR3 length equals 16 residues. Trimming stripped 3 bases from V and 7 bases from J, with 22 bases between. The germline gives CDR1 SGHAT, CDR2 FQNNGV. CDR3 region: CASSLIKGAGPKEQYF. CDR3 in DNA: TGTGCCAGCAGCTTGATTAAAGGGGCAGGGCCTAAAGAGCAGTACTTC.